The source of this TCR beta chain is a study of T cell responses to AZD1222 COVID-19 vaccine. Generated by immunoSEQ multiplex PCR, the TCRdb table keeps only in-frame clones and is missing some. In the table there are 150,000 to 200,000 clones, roughly 93% of which are singletons. The ends lost 1 base at V and 0 bases at J; junction bases unmatched: 3. The CDR3 spans 15 residues. Germline values: CDR1 LNHDA, CDR2 SQIVND (reference sequence). This receptor was identified in an adult in good health. Sequencing used peripheral blood, obtained on day 0 of AZD1222 vaccination. The V call is TRBV19, the J call TRBJ2-7, with 7 positions matching TRBD2. CDR3 sequence reads: CASSIAGGPSYEQYF. The CDR3 DNA reads TGTGCCAGTAGTATAGCGGGGGGTCCCTCCTACGAGCAGTACTTC.